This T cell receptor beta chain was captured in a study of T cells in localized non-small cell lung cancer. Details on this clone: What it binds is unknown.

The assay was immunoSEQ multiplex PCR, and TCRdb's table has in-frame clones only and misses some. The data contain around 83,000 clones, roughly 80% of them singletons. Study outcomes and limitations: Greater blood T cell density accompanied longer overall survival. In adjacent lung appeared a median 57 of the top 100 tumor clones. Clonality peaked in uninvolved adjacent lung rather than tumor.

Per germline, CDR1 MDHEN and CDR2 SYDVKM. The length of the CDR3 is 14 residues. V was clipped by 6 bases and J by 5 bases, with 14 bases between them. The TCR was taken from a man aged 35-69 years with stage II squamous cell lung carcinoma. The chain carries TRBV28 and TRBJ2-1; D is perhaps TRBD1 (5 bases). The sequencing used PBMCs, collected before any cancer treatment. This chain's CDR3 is CASSPHTGDNEQFF. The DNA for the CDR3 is TGTGCCAGCAGCCCTCATACAGGAGACAATGAGCAGTTCTTC.